The source of this TCR beta chain is a study of cytomegalovirus exposure and HLA in healthy donors. Study outcomes and limitations: It was reportedly the case that the classifier diagnosed cytomegalovirus status with high specificity and sensitivity.

Losses at the gene ends were 2 bases for V and 5 bases for J; bases not matched to a gene: 3. The CDR3 is made up of 14 amino acids. Germline CDR1 and CDR2: SGHRS and YFSETQ. In regard to this clone: Its antigen is unidentified.

With 60 Vbeta and 13 Jbeta primers, the PCR was carried out. Sequenced by immunoSEQ multiplex PCR; TCRdb stores in-frame clones only, minus some. The sample holds over 150,000 clones; 84% are singletons and the top ten take roughly 5%. This clonotype was sampled from a young man in good health and CMV-seronegative. The V call is TRBV5-1, the J call TRBJ2-2, with 7 bases identical to TRBD1. The sequenced sample was PBMCs. CDR3 region: CASSFQGETGELFF. CDR3 DNA sequence: TGCGCCAGCAGCTTTCAGGGGGAGACCGGGGAGCTGTTTTTT.